Presented here are 27 T cell receptor beta chains from one specimen sequenced in a study of PD-1 blockade in classical Hodgkin lymphoma. All patients experienced relapse after autologous stem cell transplantation, and brentuximab vedotin exposure was variable. The method was immunoSEQ multiplex PCR; TCRdb's version includes in-frame clones alone and lacks a portion of them. Among over 50,000 clones, roughly 80% were seen once, and the ten largest hold roughly 16%. The source material was peripheral blood mononuclear cells (PBMCs), sampled at baseline. The receptors come from a human donor with classical Hodgkin lymphoma.

This chain connects TRBV25-1 to TRBJ2-2, with a possible D match to TRBD1 (6 bases). Germline V gene lookup returns CDR1 MGHDK and CDR2 SYGVNS. The CDR3 is 15 residues long. Trimming removed 5 bases from V and 2 bases from J, with 12 bases in between. The CDR3 region is CASSRTALNTGELFF. The DNA for the CDR3 is TGTGCCAGCAGTAGGACAGCCTTAAACACCGGGGAGCTGTTTTTT.

This chain links TRBV6-5 with TRBJ1-1; the D is unclear. This CDR3 is 13 amino acids long. Germline V gene lookup returns CDR1 MNHEY and CDR2 SVGAGI. Deletions cut 0 bases from V and 11 bases from J, with 13 bases between. CDR3 protein: CASSYSLETSAFF. The DNA for the CDR3 is TGTGCCAGCAGTTACTCCCTCGAGACCTCGGCTTTCTTT.

The chain joins TRBV19 to TRBJ1-5; no definite D call. Germline CDR1 reads LNHDA; CDR2 reads SQIVND (reference sequence). This CDR3 comprises 14 residues. The V and J ends lost 7 bases and 4 bases respectively, with 14 bases between them. The CDR3 is CASKVAVGNQPQHF. CDR3 in DNA: TGTGCCAGTAAAGTGGCAGTTGGTAATCAGCCCCAGCATTTT.

The rearrangement links TRBV11-2 to TRBJ2-2; D remains ambiguous. With 2 bases removed from V and 6 bases from J, the gap between germline ends came to 16 bases. The CDR3 extends over 16 amino acids. Germline CDR1 and CDR2: SGHAT and FQNNGV. The CDR3 is CASSLPSVVYSGELFF. CDR3 nucleotide sequence: TGTGCCAGCAGCTTACCTTCGGTAGTATACTCCGGGGAGCTGTTTTTT.

J is TRBJ1-5 and V is TRBV6-5, with 7 bases that match TRBD1. The junction had 2 bases not matched to a gene; V was cut back by 0 bases and J by 3 bases. The V gene's germline CDR1 is MNHEY and CDR2 SVGAGI. The CDR3 contains 15 residues. CDR3 in DNA: TGTGCCAGCAGTTACTCGAGGGGGCTCAATCAGCCCCAGCATTTT. Translation: CASSYSRGLNQPQHF.

V and J are TRBV11-3 and TRBJ2-7, with D possibly matching TRBD1 (5 bases). Trimming took off 7 bases at V and 3 bases at J, with 16 bases between the two ends. The CDR3 contains 14 residues. The germline V gene encodes CDR1 SGHNT and CDR2 YENEEA. The CDR3 spells CASMMGPHSYEQYF. Written as DNA, the CDR3 is TGTGCCAGCATGATGGGGCCACACAGCTACGAGCAGTACTTC.

The V and J genes are TRBV7-9 and TRBJ2-6, with D possibly being TRBD2 (5 bases). This CDR3 has 19 amino acids. Trimming shortened V by 0 bases and J by 0 bases, and 15 bases separated the two germline ends. Germline V gene data show CDR1 as SEHNR and CDR2 as FQNEAQ (reference sequence). Here the CDR3 reads CASSLALGVPSSGANVLTF. Written as DNA, the CDR3 is TGTGCCAGCAGCTTAGCGCTCGGGGTCCCTAGCTCTGGGGCCAACGTCCTGACTTTC. Drawing the rest from reference TRBV7-9 and TRBJ2-6, the complete variable domain is DTGVSQNPRHKITKRGQNVTFRCDPISEHNRLYWYRQTLGQGPEFLTYFQNEAQLEKSRLLSDRFSAERPKGSFSTLEIQRTEQGDSAMYLCASSLALGVPSSGANVLTFGAGSRLTVL.

The V call is TRBV10-1, the J call TRBJ2-1; tentative D call: TRBD2 (5 bases). Trimming removed 0 bases from V and 6 bases from J, with 15 bases in between. The CDR3 extends over 16 amino acids. Germline loops: CDR1 WNHNN, CDR2 SYGVQD (reference sequence). The CDR3 nucleotides are TGCGCCAGCAGTGAGTCGAGGGCAACCCGCTTCAATGAGCAGTTCTTC. Residues: CASSESRATRFNEQFF.

Remarks on this clone: This CDR3 is also generated by other DNA sequences in the sample. The chain uses TRBV19 and TRBJ2-5, with 7 positions matching TRBD1. Trimming took 4 bases from V and 2 from J; bases not matched to a gene: 1. Germline CDR1 is LNHDA and CDR2 is SQIVND (reference sequence). The CDR3 consists of 13 residues. The DNA of the CDR3 is TGTGCCAGTAGTAAGACAGGGCAAGAGACCCAGTACTTC. Translated, it gives CASSKTGQETQYF.

The CDR3 sequence: CATSKTVSGNTIYF. The CDR3 coding sequence is TGTGCCACCAGTAAGACAGTCTCTGGAAACACCATATATTTT. The rearrangement uses TRBV15 and TRBJ1-3; D possibly corresponds to TRBD1 (5 bases). V gave up 6 bases and J gave up 0 bases, with 9 bases separating them. This CDR3 is built from 14 residues. Looked up from germline, CDR1 is LNHNV and CDR2 is YYDKDF (reference sequence). Supplemented by reference TRBV15 and TRBJ1-3, the full variable domain reads DAMVIQNPRYQVTQFGKPVTLSCSQTLNHNVMYWYQQKSSQAPKLLFHYYDKDFNNEADTPDNFQSRRPNTSFCFLDIRSPGLGDTAMYLCATSKTVSGNTIYFGEGSWLTVV.

The chain is built from TRBV7-9 and TRBJ1-1, with TRBD1 identical over 9 bases. CDR3 length: 14 amino acids. Per germline, CDR1 SEHNR and CDR2 FQNEAQ (reference sequence). The ends lost 5 bases at V and 5 bases at J; junction bases unmatched: 6. The CDR3 spells CASSLGTGKTEAFF. The CDR3 nucleotides read TGTGCCAGCAGCCTGGGGACAGGGAAAACTGAAGCTTTCTTT. Filled out from reference TRBV7-9 and TRBJ1-1, the complete variable domain reads DTGVSQNPRHKITKRGQNVTFRCDPISEHNRLYWYRQTLGQGPEFLTYFQNEAQLEKSRLLSDRFSAERPKGSFSTLEIQRTEQGDSAMYLCASSLGTGKTEAFFGQGTRLTVV.

The chain recombines TRBV11-3 with TRBJ1-4; 9 bases are shared with TRBD1. CDR1 and CDR2 from the germline V gene are SGHNT and YENEEA. This CDR3 is built from 13 residues. The V and J ends lost 3 bases and 8 bases, in that order; junction bases with no gene match: 1. CDR3 region: CASSFGQGEKLFF. The CDR3 coding sequence is TGTGCCAGCAGCTTTGGACAGGGGGAAAAACTGTTTTTT.

The rearrangement uses TRBV19 and TRBJ1-5, with unresolved D. The CDR3 extends over 14 amino acids. V was pared by 5 bases and J by 3 bases, with 11 bases between. Germline CDR1 reads LNHDA; CDR2 reads SQIVND (reference sequence). CDR3 coding DNA: TGTGCCAGTAGTGGTGACGGTGCCAATCAGCCCCAGCATTTT. Amino acid sequence: CASSGDGANQPQHF.

The rearrangement uses TRBV6-1 and TRBJ2-7; D gene unclear. This CDR3 comprises 14 residues. The V gene's germline CDR1 is MNHNS and CDR2 SASEGT. V lost 4 bases and J lost 2, with 12 bases in between. CDR3 in DNA: TGTGCCAGCAGTGGCCAAGTGTTAGCCTACGAGCAGTACTTC. Translated, it gives CASSGQVLAYEQYF.

The chain is built from TRBV11-2 and TRBJ2-4; no firm D call. CDR1 is SGHAT and CDR2 is FQNNGV in the germline V gene. The CDR3 loop spans 17 amino acids. V was clipped by 0 bases and J by 0 bases, with 12 bases between them. This CDR3 is CASSLDQRRLAKNIQYF. The CDR3 nucleotides are TGTGCCAGCAGCTTAGATCAACGAAGACTAGCCAAAAACATTCAGTACTTC.

The CDR3 coding sequence is TGTGCCAGCAGCTTTGCAGGGCATGAGCAGTTCTTC. Protein sequence: CASSFAGHEQFF. This chain links TRBV7-6 with TRBJ2-1; a possible D gene is TRBD1 (5 bases). Deletions cut 3 bases from V and 8 bases from J, with 8 bases between. This CDR3 is built from 12 residues. Germline values: CDR1 SGHVS, CDR2 FNYEAQ.

The CDR3 region has the DNA TGTGCCAGCTCACCACCGCTAGCGGGCACAGATACGCAGTATTTT. The encoded protein is CASSPPLAGTDTQYF. V usage is TRBV18 and J usage is TRBJ2-3; 7 bases match TRBD2. J was trimmed by 1 base and V by 0 bases; bases with no gene match: 1. CDR3 size: 15 residues. Germline-derived CDR1 and CDR2 are KGHSH and LQKENI.

The rearrangement joins TRBV18 to TRBJ2-1; D ambiguous. Germline-derived CDR1 and CDR2 are KGHSH and LQKENI. The length of the CDR3 is 14 residues. The V end was cut by 0 bases, the J end by 4 bases, with 7 bases between. The CDR3 sequence: CASSPPNLYNEQFF. The CDR3 nucleotides are TGTGCCAGCTCACCACCGAACCTTTACAATGAGCAGTTCTTC.

The CDR3 here is CASGRQTGSEQFF. CDR3 in DNA: TGTGCTAGTGGCCGTCAGACAGGGAGTGAGCAGTTCTTC. The chain joins TRBV12-5 to TRBJ2-1; 7 bases are shared with TRBD1. The CDR3 contains 13 residues. V lost 6 bases and J lost 9; bases outside the gene matches: 8. CDR1 is LGHNT, CDR2 FRNRAP, per germline.

The chain links TRBV7-9 to TRBJ2-1; D unresolved. V was cut by 5 bases and J by 5 bases, with 19 bases left in between. The germline gives CDR1 SEHNR, CDR2 FQNEAQ (reference sequence). The CDR3 is 16 residues long. As DNA, the CDR3 is TGTGCCAGCAGCCCAACGGGCAGGACGGTCCACAATGAGCAGTTCTTC. Residues: CASSPTGRTVHNEQFF. Full variable domain (rest looked up from reference TRBV7-9 and TRBJ2-1): DTGVSQNPRHKITKRGQNVTFRCDPISEHNRLYWYRQTLGQGPEFLTYFQNEAQLEKSRLLSDRFSAERPKGSFSTLEIQRTEQGDSAMYLCASSPTGRTVHNEQFFGPGTRLTVL.

The J gene is TRBJ2-2, the V gene TRBV6-4; D might be TRBD2 (5 bases). The CDR3 has 15 amino acids. Germline values: CDR1 MRHNA, CDR2 SNTAGT. V gave up 3 bases and J gave up 3 bases, with 11 bases separating them. The CDR3 reads CASSEREGHTGELFF. The CDR3 nucleotides read TGTGCCAGCAGTGAGCGAGAGGGCCACACCGGGGAGCTGTTTTTT.

Only a few counts were recorded for this clone. The chain has TRBV2 and TRBJ1-2, with TRBD1 identical over 8 bases. The trim removed 5 bases at V and 4 bases at J, leaving 3 bases unmatched. CDR1 is SNHLY and CDR2 is FYNNEI in the germline V gene. This CDR3 has 13 amino acids. The chain's CDR3 is CASSTGTGYGYTF. The CDR3 nucleotides are TGTGCCAGCAGTACCGGGACAGGCTATGGCTACACCTTC.

This clone was counted once. The chain links TRBV7-2 to TRBJ2-1; 14 bases align to TRBD2. CDR3 length: 16 residues. V lost 5 bases and J lost 4; bases outside the gene matches: 4. Germline V lookup: CDR1 SGHTA, CDR2 FQGNSA. CDR3 sequence (DNA): TGTGCCAGCAGCATCGGGACTAGCGGGAGTTACAATGAGCAGTTCTTC. Amino acids: CASSIGTSGSYNEQFF.

This chain uses TRBV4-3 with TRBJ1-4, with TRBD1 identical over 7 bases. The ends lost 3 bases at V and 7 bases at J; junction bases unmatched: 2. The CDR3 has 13 amino acids. CDR1 LGHNA and CDR2 YSLEER come from the germline V gene. In DNA form, the CDR3 reads TGCGCCAGCAGCCAGGGGACAGTTGAAAAACTGTTTTTT. Protein product: CASSQGTVEKLFF.

This clone was observed a handful of times. V gene TRBV16 combines with J gene TRBJ2-7; a weak D match, TRBD2 (6 bases). The germline V gene has CDR1 KGHSY and CDR2 FQNENV. The V end was cut by 1 base, the J end by 6 bases, with 10 bases between. This CDR3 spans 13 amino acids. The CDR3 loop reads CASSQYRGGEQYV. The CDR3 nucleotides are TGTGCCAGCAGCCAATATAGGGGAGGCGAGCAGTACGTC.

V is TRBV19 and J is TRBJ1-4, with a tentative D call TRBD1 (5 bases). The germline V gene encodes CDR1 LNHDA and CDR2 SQIVND (reference sequence). V was trimmed by 5 bases and J by 8 bases, leaving 15 bases between them. This CDR3 has 14 residues. The CDR3 spells CASSSLPGGEKLFF. The CDR3 DNA is TGTGCCAGTAGTTCCCTGCCGGGGGGGGAAAAACTGTTTTTT.

The rearrangement links TRBV6-5 to TRBJ1-1; D might be TRBD1 (6 bases). Between the trimmed V and J ends, which lost 0 bases and 3 bases, there was a span of 11 bases. CDR1 is MNHEY and CDR2 is SVGAGI in the germline V gene. The CDR3 has 15 residues. In DNA form, the CDR3 reads TGTGCCAGCAGTTACTCGGGGGGCGGGCACACTGAAGCTTTCTTT. It codes for CASSYSGGGHTEAFF.